The source of this TCR beta chain is a study of OX40 agonist ivuxolimab in advanced cancers. Turning to this clone: No antigen is known for it.

Sequencing was performed with immunoSEQ multiplex PCR; in TCRdb, only in-frame clones are kept and a portion is missing. Of 55,000 to 65,000 clones detected, around 87% appear once; the ten largest clones hold 0.37%. Whole-study findings and limits: Fewer expanded clones were found on average in CD4+ than in CD8+ T cells. Still undetermined is the antigen specificity of the expanded peripheral T cells. There were also nonresponders showing low normalized T-cell clonal expansion.

With 3 bases clipped from V and 5 bases from J, the junction kept 5 bases outside the gene matches. The CDR3 loop spans 15 amino acids. Germline CDR1 and CDR2: SGHNT and YYREEE (reference sequence). The chain recombines TRBV5-4 with TRBJ2-7, with 13 bases identical to TRBD2. The clonotype originates from an adult with an advanced solid tumor such as melanoma, head and neck, liver or kidney cancer. This specimen consisted of CD4+ or CD8+ T cells sorted from blood, obtained in a trial of the OX40 agonist ivuxolimab. This CDR3 reads CASSYGLAGDHEQYF. DNA of the CDR3: TGTGCCAGCAGCTATGGACTAGCGGGAGACCACGAGCAGTACTTC.